The next 28 T cell receptor beta chains were all read from a single sample in a study of blood T cells in healthy people across ages. PCR was performed a second time for roughly 7 to 11 cycles using a sample-barcoded 5' primer and a J-beta primer mix. TCRdb passed the 5' RACE reads through MiXCR, listing each CDR3 protein once. The table has about 1.5 million distinct CDR3 sequences, roughly 43% seen once. Sequenced material: blood. These receptors all come from a woman younger than 30 in good health.

The chain has TRBV6-2 or TRBV6-3 and TRBJ2-3; no reliable D call. V lost 8 bases to trimming and J lost 0 bases, with 12 bases between them. This CDR3 has 14 residues. Germline-derived CDR1 and CDR2 are MNHEY and SVGEGT. The CDR3 DNA reads as TGTGCCAGCGATGTGGGTCTCAGCACAGATACGCAGTATTTT. As protein: CASDVGLSTDTQYF.

This clonotype was seen a handful of times. The chain uses TRBV9 and TRBJ2-7; D is undetermined. Germline V gives CDR1 SGDLS, CDR2 YYNGEE. Trimming took 4 bases from V and 0 from J, leaving 14 bases between them. The CDR3 contains 15 residues. CDR3 coding DNA: TGTGCCAGCAGCCCCCAGGCTCGATTCTCCTACGAGCAGTACTTC. It codes for CASSPQARFSYEQYF.

The chain recombines TRBV12-3 or TRBV12-4 with TRBJ1-1; unclear D gene. The CDR3 has 13 amino acids. Between the trimmed V and J ends, which lost 7 bases and 7 bases, there was a span of 16 bases. The chain's CDR3 is CASTLRVASEAFF. Here the CDR3 DNA reads TGTGCCAGCACCCTGAGGGTGGCGAGTGAAGCTTTCTTT.

The V gene is TRBV7-2, the J gene TRBJ2-1, with D unclear. The V gene lost 5 bases and the J gene lost 11 bases, with 19 bases spanning the gap. This CDR3 spans 14 amino acids. Germline-derived CDR1 and CDR2 are SGHTA and FQGNSA. The CDR3 DNA is TGTGCCAGCAGCCCCAGGACCCTTCTCAGGAAGCAGTTCTTC. It encodes CASSPRTLLRKQFF.

The chain uses TRBV7-9 and TRBJ1-1, with D unresolved. The CDR3 runs to 15 residues. The V end lost 5 bases, the J end lost 3 bases, and 16 bases lay between the germline ends. Germline CDR1 and CDR2: SEHNR and FQNEAQ (reference sequence). CDR3 in DNA: TGTGCCAGCAGCCCCTCGGGCTCATCAGACACTGAAGCTTTCTTT. Residues: CASSPSGSSDTEAFF.

This clonotype was counted only a few times. A much larger clone lies a single base off, so this may be a read error. This CDR3 is CASSPGYNERFF. In nucleotides, the CDR3 is TGTGCCAGCTCACCAGGTTACAATGAGCGGTTCTTC. V is TRBV18 and J is TRBJ2-1; D is uncertain. The germline V gene encodes CDR1 KGHSH and CDR2 LQKENI. This CDR3 has 12 residues. Filled out from reference TRBV18 and TRBJ2-1, the complete variable domain reads NAGVMQNPRHLVRRRGQEARLRCSPMKGHSHVYWYRQLPEEGLKFMVYLQKENIIDESGMPKERFSAEFPKEGPSILRIQQVVRGDSAAYFCASSPGYNERFFGPGTRLTVL.

The DNA of the CDR3 is TGCAGCGTTGCCATTCTTGAAAAACTGTTTTTT. Translation: CSVAILEKLFF. The chain is built from TRBV29-1 and TRBJ1-4; D gene unclear. Trimming cost V 4 bases and J 7 bases, with 7 bases left between them. The CDR3 length is 11 residues. Germline V lookup: CDR1 SQVTM, CDR2 ANQGSEA.

This sequence joins TRBV7-8 and TRBJ2-1; 7 positions match TRBD2. The J segment lost 0 bases and the V segment lost 5 bases, leaving 10 bases of the junction unmatched. The CDR3 is 17 residues long. CDR1 and CDR2 (germline): SGHVS, FQNEAQ. CDR3 residues: CASSLSGLLSSYNEQFF. The CDR3, as DNA: TGTGCCAGCAGCCTTAGCGGGTTACTTAGCTCCTACAATGAGCAGTTCTTC.

This chain links TRBV4-2 with TRBJ2-5; 12 bases align to TRBD2. The CDR3 spans 16 residues. Germline V gene lookup returns CDR1 LGHNA and CDR2 YNFKEQ. Trimming removed 0 bases from V and 11 bases from J; junction bases left unmatched: 10. The CDR3 DNA reads as TGTGCCAGCAGCCAAGATCTAGCGGGGGGGCCTAATGAGCAGTACTTC. This gives the protein CASSQDLAGGPNEQYF.

The chain couples TRBV6-5 to TRBJ1-1; no clear D. This CDR3 contains 13 residues. Trimming took 5 bases from V and 3 from J, leaving 10 bases between them. Germline values: CDR1 MNHEY, CDR2 SVGAGI. CDR3 amino acids: CASSDGEDTEAFF. CDR3 nucleotides: TGTGCCAGCAGTGATGGTGAAGACACTGAAGCTTTCTTT.

Comment on this clonotype: A much larger clone lies a single base off, so this may be a read error. CDR3 coding DNA: TGTGCCAGCAGTCCCGCAGGGAGCCCCTACGAGCAGTACTTC. Translating it yields CASSPAGSPYEQYF. V and J are TRBV28 and TRBJ2-7, with D possibly being TRBD1 or TRBD2 (5 bases each). Between the trimmed V and J ends, which lost 5 bases and 2 bases, there was a span of 13 bases. Germline V gene sequence: CDR1 MDHEN, CDR2 SYDVKM. The CDR3 consists of 14 residues.

CDR3 DNA sequence: TGCGCCAGCAGCCAAGGAATGGGACTAGGCTCCTACAATGAGCAGTACTTC. This encodes CASSQGMGLGSYNEQYF. The rearrangement links TRBV4-3 to TRBJ2-1; 8 bases agree with TRBD2. The J call could be wrong; TRBJ2-7 is a better fit for the DNA end. The CDR3 extends over 17 amino acids. Germline V gene lookup returns CDR1 LGHNA and CDR2 YSLEER.

The chain links TRBV12-3 or TRBV12-4 to TRBJ2-5; 7 nucleotides line up with TRBD1. There are 14 residues in the CDR3. V shed 4 bases and J 11 bases; nucleotides not matched to a gene: 13. The CDR3 is CASSSPGGRYEQYF. The CDR3 DNA is TGTGCCAGCAGTTCCCCAGGGGGAAGGTATGAGCAGTACTTC.

The rearrangement uses TRBV6-5 and TRBJ2-3, with unresolved D. The CDR3 runs to 15 residues. With 2 bases removed from V and 4 bases from J, the gap between germline ends came to 13 bases. Per germline, CDR1 MNHEY and CDR2 SVGAGI. The CDR3 reads CASSYVGGLADTQYF. The CDR3, as DNA: TGTGCCAGCAGTTACGTAGGCGGTCTGGCAGATACGCAGTATTTT.

This clonotype has a count of ten or more. The CDR3 nucleotides are TGTGCCAGCAGCCCACAGGGGCCCTACGAGCAGTACTTC. Residues: CASSPQGPYEQYF. The chain links TRBV27 to TRBJ2-7, with 7 bases fitting TRBD1. This CDR3 contains 13 residues. V lost 6 bases, J lost 2 bases, and 4 bases stayed unmatched. Germline loops: CDR1 MNHEY, CDR2 SMNVEV (reference sequence).

This clonotype has only a few counts. In DNA, the CDR3 is TGCGCCAGCAGCCAAGATCGTCTAGCGGGGTCTAGCACAGATACGCAGTATTTT. This codes for CASSQDRLAGSSTDTQYF. J is TRBJ2-3 and V is TRBV4-3, with TRBD2 matching over 9 bases. This CDR3 has 18 residues. V was pared by 0 bases and J by 0 bases, with 7 bases of the junction left unmatched. CDR1 and CDR2 from the germline V gene are LGHNA and YSLEER.

The genes are TRBV19 and TRBJ2-3; 12 bases match TRBD1. Unmatched junction bases numbered 9, after V lost 7 bases and J lost 4 bases. The CDR3 contains 16 residues. Germline V gives CDR1 LNHDA, CDR2 SQIVND (reference sequence). CDR3 nucleotide sequence: TGTGCCAGTAACCACGGGACAGGGGGCGCGGCAGATACGCAGTATTTT. This translates into CASNHGTGGAADTQYF.

Note on this clonotype: The junction and the germline gene differ at one end; a read error may be behind it. The V gene is TRBV28, the J gene TRBJ1-1; D is unresolved. The V gene's germline CDR1 is MDHEN and CDR2 SYDVKM. This CDR3 contains 15 residues. CDR3 region: CSSSLPALGNTEAFF. The DNA for the CDR3 is TGTTCCAGCAGTTTACCAGCCTTGGGGAACACTGAAGCTTTCTTT.

The gene calls are TRBV7-9 and TRBJ2-1; 11 bases are a match to TRBD2. V dropped 6 bases and J dropped 0; count of bases not matched to a gene: 7. This CDR3 contains 17 residues. Germline V gene sequence: CDR1 SEHNR, CDR2 FQNEAQ (reference sequence). The CDR3 reads CASSPGLAASSYNEQFF. CDR3 in DNA: TGTGCCAGCAGTCCGGGACTAGCGGCTAGCTCCTACAATGAGCAGTTCTTC.

This clonotype has only one observation. This chain joins TRBV3-1 and TRBJ2-5; TRBD1 matches 10 bases. V gave up 0 bases and J gave up 11 bases; unmatched junction bases: 6. This CDR3 comprises 14 residues. Germline V CDR1 and CDR2: LGHDT, YNNKEL (reference sequence). The DNA for the CDR3 is TGTGCCAGCAGCCAAGACCGACAGGGGGCAAGGCAGTACTTC. This gives the protein CASSQDRQGARQYF.

The gene calls are TRBV4-3 and TRBJ2-1; D gene ambiguous. CDR3 length: 15 amino acids. Per germline, CDR1 LGHNA and CDR2 YSLEER. V lost 4 bases, J lost 8 bases, and 18 bases lay in between. This CDR3 is CASSRKISEAYEQFF. The DNA of the CDR3 is TGCGCCAGCAGCCGAAAGATATCCGAAGCCTATGAGCAGTTCTTC.

The rearrangement links TRBV7-8 to TRBJ2-1, with D perhaps matching TRBD2 (5 bases). V dropped 3 bases and J dropped 3 bases, with 9 bases sitting between them. The CDR3 is 14 residues long. Germline lookup yields CDR1 SGHVS and CDR2 FQNEAQ. For the CDR3, the DNA is TGTGCCAGCAGCTTCGGGGAACTCTACAATGAGCAGTTCTTC. Translation: CASSFGELYNEQFF.

The sample holds a few counts of this clonotype. J is TRBJ2-5 and V is TRBV5-1; TRBD2 matches 14 bases. The J segment lost 4 bases and the V segment lost 0 bases, leaving 11 bases of the junction unmatched. This CDR3 is built from 19 residues. CDR1 and CDR2 from the germline V gene are SGHRS and YFSETQ. The CDR3 region has the DNA TGCGCCAGCAGCTTGGCAAGTTCCGGGACTAGCGGGAGCGGAGAGACCCAGTACTTC. Residues: CASSLASSGTSGSGETQYF.

The chain has TRBV9 and TRBJ2-1; D might be TRBD2 (6 bases). V lost 0 bases to trimming and J lost 6 bases, with 10 bases between them. The CDR3 runs 14 residues. Germline V gene sequence: CDR1 SGDLS, CDR2 YYNGEE. CDR3 bases: TGTGCCAGCAGCGTAGTTGGAGGGAGCAATGAGCAGTTCTTC. It is translated as CASSVVGGSNEQFF.

The chain has TRBV6-1 and TRBJ2-3, with 9 nucleotides matching TRBD1. Germline V gives CDR1 MNHNS, CDR2 SASEGT. This CDR3 is built from 19 residues. V was pared by 6 bases and J by 2 bases, with 18 bases of the junction left unmatched. The CDR3 DNA sequence: TGTGCCAGCAGACGAAAAATCGGACAGGGGAAGACACACACAGATACGCAGTATTTT. It specifies CASRRKIGQGKTHTDTQYF.

V gene TRBV10-2 combines with J gene TRBJ2-1, with TRBD2 matching 10 bases. This CDR3 region has 21 residues. The J segment lost 0 bases and the V segment lost 6 bases, leaving 20 bases of the junction unmatched. Germline V gene sequence: CDR1 WSHSY, CDR2 SAAADI. CDR3 coding DNA: TGCGCCAGCAGGGGTGAAGCGACTAGCGGGTACTCCTTACGCTCCTACAATGAGCAGTTCTTC. Its protein is CASRGEATSGYSLRSYNEQFF.

The chain employs TRBV4-3 and TRBJ1-5; no reliable D call. The CDR3 loop spans 15 amino acids. V dropped 5 bases and J dropped 1 base, with 12 bases sitting between them. Germline assignment: CDR1 LGHNA and CDR2 YSLEER. CDR3 amino acids: CASSSSLDSNQPQHF. The CDR3 coding sequence is TGCGCCAGCAGCTCGTCCTTGGACAGCAATCAGCCCCAGCATTTT.

The gene calls are TRBV7-9 and TRBJ1-4; possibly TRBD1 for D (5 bases). Trimming took 0 bases from V and 8 from J, leaving 13 bases between them. Germline V gene data show CDR1 as SEHNR and CDR2 as FQNEAQ (reference sequence). CDR3 size: 15 residues. The DNA for the CDR3 is TGTGCCAGCAGCTTAGCAGGTTGGGGGAACGAAAAACTGTTTTTT. This codes for CASSLAGWGNEKLFF.